These 8 T cell receptor beta chains were all obtained from the same sample, sequenced in a study of blood T cell repertoires in COVID-19. Some clones are missing from TCRdb's copy, which holds only in-frame ones; the method was immunoSEQ multiplex PCR. This table holds about 200,000 clones, over 70% found once. Sequenced sample: peripheral blood. Receptor source: a woman in her 70s with acute or convalescent COVID-19.

This rearrangement joins TRBV11-1 to TRBJ2-1; TRBD1 matches at 12 bases. The CDR3 length is 14 residues. Trimming at V came to 5 bases and at J to 9 bases, leaving 5 bases not matched to a gene. Looked up from germline, CDR1 is SGHAT and CDR2 is FQDESV (reference sequence). CDR3 coding DNA: TGTGCCAGCAGCCCGGGACAGGGGGCAATTGAGCAGTTCTTC. It translates to CASSPGQGAIEQFF.

The chain is built from TRBV2 and TRBJ1-2; tentative D call: TRBD1 (6 bases). Germline CDR1 and CDR2: SNHLY and FYNNEI. Trimming removed 3 bases at V and 5 bases at J, with 10 bases between. This CDR3 has 13 residues. The CDR3 bases are TGTGCCAGCAGTGACACAGGGTGGTATGGCTACACCTTC. Translated, it gives CASSDTGWYGYTF.

The sample holds one count of this clone. This chain uses TRBV7-9 with TRBJ2-7; D perhaps matches TRBD2 (5 bases). The V gene lost 2 bases and the J gene lost 3 bases, with 17 bases spanning the gap. The CDR3 length is 16 residues. The germline gives CDR1 SEHNR, CDR2 FQNEAQ (reference sequence). The CDR3 sequence: CASSLLIRTGSYEQYF. CDR3 in DNA: TGTGCCAGCAGCTTATTAATCAGGACTGGAAGCTACGAGCAGTACTTC.

The chain couples TRBV7-3 to TRBJ2-7; 10 nucleotides align to TRBD2. CDR1 and CDR2 from the germline V gene are SGHTA and FQGTGA. The ends lost 2 bases at V and 2 bases at J; junction bases unmatched: 3. The CDR3 runs 15 residues. CDR3 sequence (DNA): TGTGCCAGCAGCTTAGAGCGGGGGGGACCCTACGAGCAGTACTTC. Protein sequence: CASSLERGGPYEQYF.

The chain uses TRBV19 and TRBJ2-4; TRBD2 matches 11 bases. Per the germline V gene, CDR1 is LNHDA and CDR2 is SQIVND (reference sequence). The CDR3 runs 16 residues. Trimming took 5 bases from V and 8 from J; bases not matched to a gene: 11. CDR3 nucleotides: TGTGCCAGTAGTTCACGACTAGCGGGGACGGGGGACATTCAGTACTTC. This encodes CASSSRLAGTGDIQYF.

The chain joins TRBV9 to TRBJ2-2, with 8 bases fitting TRBD1. The germline CDR1 and CDR2 sequences are SGDLS and YYNGEE. This CDR3 has 19 residues. The V and J ends lost 3 bases and 2 bases, in that order; junction bases with no gene match: 15. The CDR3 DNA sequence: TGTGCCAGCAGCGGAGGACCCGGACAGGGCCTCATAAACACCGGGGAGCTGTTTTTT. Translated: CASSGGPGQGLINTGELFF.

V and J are TRBV4-1 and TRBJ1-5, with no clear D. CDR1 and CDR2 (germline): MGHRA, YSYEKL. The V gene lost 0 bases and the J gene lost 4 bases, with 10 bases spanning the gap. The CDR3 length is 15 residues. The CDR3 protein is CASSQDPGLNQPQHF. CDR3 DNA: TGCGCCAGCAGCCAAGATCCCGGGTTGAATCAGCCCCAGCATTTT.

This chain joins TRBV3-1 (or the pseudogene TRBV3-2) and TRBJ1-6; D remains unclear. The germline CDR1 and CDR2 sequences are LGHDT and YNNKEL (reference sequence). The CDR3 sequence is 12 residues long. Trimming removed 2 bases from V and 7 bases from J, with 3 bases in between. In nucleotides, the CDR3 is TGTGCCAGCAGCCAAAGCAATTCACCCCTCCACTTT. It encodes CASSQSNSPLHF.